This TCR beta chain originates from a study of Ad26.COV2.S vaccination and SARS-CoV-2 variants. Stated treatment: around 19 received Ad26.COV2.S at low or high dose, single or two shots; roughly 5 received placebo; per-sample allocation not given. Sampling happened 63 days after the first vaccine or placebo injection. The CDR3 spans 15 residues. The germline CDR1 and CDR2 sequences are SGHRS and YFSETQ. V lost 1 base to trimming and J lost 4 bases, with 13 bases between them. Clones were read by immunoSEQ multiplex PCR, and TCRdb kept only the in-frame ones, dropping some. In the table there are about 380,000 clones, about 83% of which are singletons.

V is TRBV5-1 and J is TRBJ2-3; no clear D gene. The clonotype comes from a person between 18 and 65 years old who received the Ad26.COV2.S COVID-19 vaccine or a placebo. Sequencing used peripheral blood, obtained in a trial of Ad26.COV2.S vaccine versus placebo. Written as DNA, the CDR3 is TGCGCCAGCAGCTTGAGCCCAAGCAATCCAGATACGCAGTATTTT. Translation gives CASSLSPSNPDTQYF.